Below are 30 T cell receptor beta chains sequenced from a single sample in a study of post-analysis software for immune sequencing data. General observations from the study: Four or five TRBV segments, TRBV5-6, TRBV5-1 and TRBV20-1 among them, were found more frequent in patients than controls.

Which antigens these TCRs recognize remains unknown. Unique molecular identifiers tagged the TCR beta cDNA libraries. A single record per CDR3 protein comes from TCRdb applying MiXCR to the PCR reads. The sample shows about 400,000 distinct CDR3 sequences, approximately 38% of them seen only once. The sequencing sample was made of blood. These TCRs come from a girl aged 10 to 17 with multiple sclerosis.

This chain uses TRBV11-2 with TRBJ1-6, with 9 positions matching TRBD1. The CDR3 totals 14 residues. CDR1 is SGHAT, CDR2 FQNNGV, per germline. The V segment lost 4 bases and the J segment 11 bases; nucleotides outside the gene matches: 6. CDR3 DNA: TGTGCCAGCAGCTGGGACAGGGTGGACGCACCCCTCCACTTT. It translates to CASSWDRVDAPLHF. Complete variable domain (other parts from reference TRBV11-2 and TRBJ1-6): EAGVAQSPRYKIIEKRQSVAFWCNPISGHATLYWYQQILGQGPKLLIQFQNNGVVDDSQLPKDRFSAERLKGVDSTLKIQPAKLEDSAVYLCASSWDRVDAPLHFGNGTRLTVT.

The chain couples TRBV5-1 to TRBJ2-3; 12 bases map to TRBD2. Looked up from germline, CDR1 is SGHRS and CDR2 is YFSETQ. The CDR3 has 16 residues. J gave up 6 bases and V 0 bases, and 5 bases lay outside the gene matches. Here the CDR3 reads CASSLVLAGGSDTQYF. The CDR3 DNA sequence: TGCGCCAGCAGCTTGGTACTAGCGGGGGGTTCGGATACGCAGTATTTT. The full variable domain, completed using reference TRBV5-1 and TRBJ2-3, is KAGVTQTPRYLIKTRGQQVTLSCSPISGHRSVSWYQQTPGQGLQFLFEYFSETQRNKGNFPGRFSGRQFSNSRSEMNVSTLELGDSALYLCASSLVLAGGSDTQYFGPGTRLTVL.

The genes are TRBV20-1 and TRBJ2-7, with 10 positions matching TRBD1. The V gene end was trimmed by 3 bases and the J gene end by 0 bases; junction bases not matched to a gene: 14. The CDR3 covers 18 residues. Germline CDR1 and CDR2: DFQATT and SNEGSKA (reference sequence). The CDR3, as DNA: TGCAGTGCTAGGGGAGGGGACAGGGGCTTCCGGAGCTCCTACGAGCAGTACTTC. It yields the protein CSARGGDRGFRSSYEQYF.

Only one count was recorded for this clonotype. This sequence joins TRBV6-2 or TRBV6-3 and TRBJ2-3; 7 nucleotides agree with TRBD2. The ends lost 6 bases at V and 6 bases at J; junction bases unmatched: 9. The germline V gene has CDR1 MNHEY and CDR2 SVGEGT. The CDR3 sequence is 14 residues long. CDR3 region: CASSHSGSPDTQYF. The CDR3 DNA sequence: TGTGCCAGCAGCCATAGCGGGTCCCCGGATACGCAGTATTTT.

V gene TRBV18 combines with J gene TRBJ1-1; 8 positions match TRBD1. The V segment lost 5 bases and the J segment 5 bases; nucleotides outside the gene matches: 19. Germline assignment: CDR1 KGHSH and CDR2 LQKENI. The CDR3 has 18 amino acids. CDR3 amino acids: CASSSFELFGQGGTEAFF. The CDR3, as DNA: TGTGCCAGCTCATCTTTTGAACTCTTCGGACAGGGTGGAACTGAAGCTTTCTTT.

This clonotype was seen a few times. The chain is built from TRBV13 and TRBJ1-2; D not resolved. Germline V lookup: CDR1 PRHDT, CDR2 FYEKMQ (reference sequence). The CDR3 totals 13 residues. Trimming pared 8 bases from V and 4 bases from J, leaving 14 bases between. For the CDR3, the DNA is TGTGCCAGCCCTCAACGACTTTCCTATGGCTACACCTTC. Translating gives CASPQRLSYGYTF. The full variable domain, completed using reference TRBV13 and TRBJ1-2, is AAGVIQSPRHLIKEKRETATLKCYPIPRHDTVYWYQQGPGQDPQFLISFYEKMQSDKGSIPDRFSAQQFSDYHSELNMSSLELGDSALYFCASPQRLSYGYTFGSGTRLTVV.

This clonotype has a count of ten or more. This chain joins TRBV20-1 and TRBJ1-6; 8 bases agree with TRBD1. The trim removed 5 bases at V and 12 bases at J, leaving 9 bases unmatched. Per the germline V gene, CDR1 is DFQATT and CDR2 is SNEGSKA (reference sequence). This CDR3 has 13 residues. In nucleotides, the CDR3 is TGCAGTGCTCTGACAGGGGATTTGGAACCCCTCCACTTT. As protein: CSALTGDLEPLHF.

The chain recombines TRBV7-3 with TRBJ2-3; D could derive from TRBD1 or TRBD2 (7 bases each). In germline, CDR1 is SGHTA, CDR2 FQGTGA. This CDR3 contains 14 residues. V was shortened by 5 bases and J by 3 bases, with 12 bases between the two germline ends. The CDR3 loop reads CASSVQGGTDTQYF. The CDR3, as DNA: TGTGCCAGCAGCGTTCAGGGGGGGACAGATACGCAGTATTTT.

There are a few counts of this clonotype. The chain links TRBV6-5 to TRBJ1-2; TRBD1 is a possible D gene (5 bases). Between the trimmed V and J ends, which lost 0 bases and 8 bases, there was a span of 10 bases. Germline V CDR1 and CDR2: MNHEY, SVGAGI. This CDR3 is 13 amino acids long. This chain's CDR3 is CASSYSGVRGYTF. The CDR3 nucleotides read TGTGCCAGCAGTTACTCAGGGGTACGCGGCTACACCTTC.

V is TRBV3-1 and J is TRBJ1-6, with unresolved D. The germline V gene has CDR1 LGHDT and CDR2 YNNKEL (reference sequence). V was shortened by 4 bases and J by 0 bases, with 10 bases between the two germline ends. The CDR3 spans 16 residues. The CDR3 DNA is TGTGCCAGCAGCCCCTCCGGGAGCTCCTATAATTCACCCCTCCACTTT. This codes for CASSPSGSSYNSPLHF.

This sequence joins TRBV6-2 or TRBV6-3 and TRBJ2-5; D possibly uses TRBD1 or TRBD2 (5 bases each). The CDR3 totals 16 residues. Deletions cut 7 bases from V and 2 bases from J, with 20 bases between. Germline V gene data show CDR1 as MNHEY and CDR2 as SVGEGT. CDR3 protein: CASTSWGRTFQETQYF. Written as DNA, the CDR3 is TGTGCCAGCACCTCCTGGGGACGGACCTTTCAAGAGACCCAGTACTTC.

This chain connects TRBV20-1 to TRBJ1-5; D is unclear. CDR3 size: 15 residues. The germline CDR1 and CDR2 sequences are DFQATT and SNEGSKA (reference sequence). V lost 0 bases and J 2 bases, leaving 11 bases between the germline ends. As DNA, the CDR3 is TGCAGTGCTAGAGAGGTGCCTAGGGGCAATCAGCCCCAGCATTTT. This translates into CSAREVPRGNQPQHF.

J is TRBJ2-5 and V is TRBV12-3 or TRBV12-4, with 7 bases lining up with TRBD1. The CDR3 extends over 14 amino acids. Trimming at V came to 4 bases and at J to 0 bases, leaving 2 bases not matched to a gene. The CDR3 sequence: CASSSGTDQETQYF. DNA for the CDR3: TGTGCCAGCAGTTCGGGGACAGACCAAGAGACCCAGTACTTC.

The genes are TRBV10-3 and TRBJ2-2, with 9 bases that match TRBD1. The CDR3 is 14 amino acids. The ends lost 10 bases at V and 1 base at J; junction bases unmatched: 4. Per germline, CDR1 ENHRY and CDR2 SYGVKD. As DNA, the CDR3 is TGTGCCAGCCGGGACAGGGAGAACACCGGGGAGCTGTTTTTT. Encoded protein: CASRDRENTGELFF.

The rearrangement links TRBV6-2 or TRBV6-3 to TRBJ2-5; the D gene is possibly TRBD2 (6 bases). Deletions cut 6 bases from V and 4 bases from J, with 15 bases between. The CDR3 spans 14 residues. Germline lookup yields CDR1 MNHEY and CDR2 SVGEGT. CDR3 nucleotide sequence: TGTGCCAGCAGCCGACTAGAGGGAGGAGAGACCCAGTACTTC. Its translation is CASSRLEGGETQYF.

This clonotype showed up just a few times. V is TRBV4-1 and J is TRBJ1-4; 9 nucleotides align to TRBD1. The CDR3 contains 16 residues. The V gene's germline CDR1 is MGHRA and CDR2 YSYEKL. Trimming took 4 bases from V and 2 from J; bases not matched to a gene: 5. For the CDR3, the DNA is TGCGCCAGCAGCCGAGGAGGGACAGGGACTAATGAAAAACTGTTTTTT. Amino acid sequence: CASSRGGTGTNEKLFF.

In nucleotides, the CDR3 is TGTGCCAGCAGCTTTGGGCAGCGCACAAGTACCCAGTACTTC. Encoded protein: CASSFGQRTSTQYF. The gene calls are TRBV7-9 and TRBJ2-5, with D unresolved. Trimming took 3 bases from V and 8 from J, leaving 16 bases between them. This CDR3 has 14 amino acids. Germline values: CDR1 SEHNR, CDR2 FQNEAQ (reference sequence).

The DNA for the CDR3 is TGTGCCGGAACGATAGCGGTTGGCTCCTACGAGCAGTACTTC. Translating gives CAGTIAVGSYEQYF. V usage is TRBV2 and J usage is TRBJ2-7; D might be TRBD2 (6 bases). The CDR3 is made up of 14 amino acids. The V gene lost 11 bases and the J gene lost 0 bases, with 17 bases spanning the gap. Germline CDR1 is SNHLY and CDR2 is FYNNEI.

The table lists this clonotype with many counts. In nucleotides, the CDR3 is TGTGCCAGCAGTTCCGGGACAGGGAGACTTAACAATCAGCCCCAGCATTTT. Its translation is CASSSGTGRLNNQPQHF. The rearrangement links TRBV6-5 to TRBJ1-5; 9 bases are shared with TRBD1. The CDR3 has 17 amino acids. CDR1 and CDR2 (germline): MNHEY, SVGAGI. Trimming took 4 bases from V and 3 from J; bases not matched to a gene: 10.

CDR3 in amino acids: CSAVDLIPETQYF. For the CDR3, the DNA is TGCAGTGCTGTAGACCTCATCCCGGAGACCCAGTACTTC. The chain combines TRBV20-1 with TRBJ2-5; no firm D call. Trimming stripped 5 bases from V and 5 bases from J, with 15 bases between. Germline V CDR1 and CDR2: DFQATT, SNEGSKA (reference sequence). The CDR3 is 13 residues long.

The chain is built from TRBV5-1 and TRBJ2-1; 14 nucleotides line up with TRBD2. The CDR3 runs to 16 residues. The germline V gene encodes CDR1 SGHRS and CDR2 YFSETQ. The V gene end was trimmed by 3 bases and the J gene end by 7 bases; junction bases not matched to a gene: 6. The CDR3 sequence is CASSSRTSGGRNEQFF. The DNA for the CDR3 is TGCGCCAGCAGCTCCCGGACTAGCGGGGGGCGGAATGAGCAGTTCTTC.

This clonotype has just a few counts. V usage is TRBV6-2 or TRBV6-3 and J usage is TRBJ2-3, with 9 nucleotides matching TRBD2. In germline, CDR1 is MNHEY, CDR2 SVGEGT. J lost 4 bases, V lost 0 bases, and 5 bases had no gene match. CDR3 length: 16 amino acids. The CDR3 loop reads CASSYSRGGAADTQYF. Here the CDR3 DNA reads TGTGCCAGCAGTTACTCCCGCGGGGGGGCTGCAGATACGCAGTATTTT.

The chain employs TRBV12-3 or TRBV12-4 and TRBJ1-1, with 8 positions matching TRBD1. Trimming at V came to 5 bases and at J to 4 bases, leaving 9 bases not matched to a gene. The CDR3 totals 15 residues. CDR3 loop: CASSPRAGGGTEAFF. The CDR3 DNA reads TGTGCCAGCAGTCCCCGCGCAGGGGGCGGCACTGAAGCTTTCTTT.

This rearrangement joins TRBV29-1 to TRBJ1-2, with D unclear. V was pared by 3 bases and J by 1 base, with 6 bases between. The CDR3 is made up of 12 amino acids. Germline-derived CDR1 and CDR2 are SQVTM and ANQGSEA. In DNA, the CDR3 is TGCAGCGTTGAGAGGGTTAACTATGGCTACACCTTC. This gives the protein CSVERVNYGYTF.

The table lists this clonotype with a few counts. The V gene is TRBV12-3 or TRBV12-4, the J gene TRBJ1-5; D is undetermined. This CDR3 is built from 12 residues. Trimming shortened V by 5 bases and J by 5 bases, and 7 bases separated the two germline ends. In DNA, the CDR3 is TGTGCCAGCAGTACTGACTATCAGCCCCAGCATTTT. It is translated as CASSTDYQPQHF.

The sample holds many counts of this clonotype. The chain has TRBV6-2 or TRBV6-3 and TRBJ2-7; 8 bases map to TRBD1. Germline V gene lookup returns CDR1 MNHEY and CDR2 SVGEGT. CDR3 length equals 14 residues. J gave up 5 bases and V 7 bases, and 10 bases lay outside the gene matches. The CDR3 nucleotides are TGTGCCAGCACCTCCCCGGACAGGGACCACGAGCAGTACTTC. Translated, it gives CASTSPDRDHEQYF.

The genes are TRBV18 and TRBJ2-7, with 10 bases matching TRBD2. The DNA end lines up better with TRBJ2-1; the J call may be wrong. The CDR3 has 15 residues. Germline lookup yields CDR1 KGHSH and CDR2 LQKENI. The CDR3 loop is CASSPQRGGRNEQFF. The DNA of the CDR3 is TGTGCCAGCTCACCCCAGCGGGGGGGCAGAAATGAGCAGTTCTTC.

The CDR3 loop reads CSAIKRVNSYEQYF. CDR3 nucleotides: TGCAGTGCTATAAAAAGAGTTAATTCCTACGAGCAGTACTTC. The chain links TRBV20-1 to TRBJ2-7; D gene uncertain. The germline V and J ends were trimmed by 4 bases and 1 base, with 14 bases remaining between them. The germline CDR1 and CDR2 sequences are DFQATT and SNEGSKA (reference sequence). The CDR3 has 14 amino acids.

This clonotype has just a few counts. The chain couples TRBV7-8 to TRBJ1-4, with 7 bases lining up with TRBD1. The V segment lost 5 bases and the J segment 6 bases; nucleotides outside the gene matches: 9. The CDR3 contains 15 residues. Germline V gene data show CDR1 as SGHVS and CDR2 as FQNEAQ. The CDR3 sequence: CASSLVRDSHEKLFF. In DNA form, the CDR3 reads TGTGCCAGCAGCCTGGTCCGGGACAGTCATGAAAAACTGTTTTTT.

This rearrangement joins TRBV6-2 or TRBV6-3 to TRBJ1-2, with TRBD1 as a possible D gene (5 bases). The CDR3 spans 15 residues. CDR1 and CDR2 (germline): MNHEY, SVGEGT. Trimming took off 6 bases at V and 7 bases at J, with 21 bases between the two ends. The CDR3 DNA follows: TGTGCCAGCAGCCATCAGGGAGGCGGGGTTCGTGGCTACACCTTC. Amino acids: CASSHQGGGVRGYTF.